Below are 9 T cell receptor beta chains sequenced from a single sample in a study of cytomegalovirus exposure and HLA in healthy donors. PCR used 60 Vbeta primers and 13 Jbeta primers. Some clones are missing from TCRdb's copy, which holds only in-frame ones; the method was immunoSEQ multiplex PCR. Seen here are 150,000 to 200,000 clones, more than 60% observed once, and the top ten hold around 3%. What was sequenced was PBMCs. Every receptor here comes from a female donor in good health and CMV-seronegative.

The V and J genes are TRBV28 and TRBJ1-5; maybe TRBD1 (6 bases). This CDR3 contains 15 residues. The germline V and J ends were trimmed by 10 bases and 0 bases, with 16 bases remaining between them. Germline loops: CDR1 MDHEN, CDR2 SYDVKM. Here the CDR3 reads CATGTPPPSNQPQHF. The CDR3 DNA reads TGTGCCACCGGGACACCACCTCCTAGCAATCAGCCCCAGCATTTT. The complete variable domain, with remaining parts taken from reference TRBV28 and TRBJ1-5, reads DVKVTQSSRYLVKRTGEKVFLECVQDMDHENMFWYRQDPGLGLRLIYFSYDVKMKEKGDIPEGYSVSREKKERFSLILESASTNQTSMYLCATGTPPPSNQPQHFGDGTRLSIL.

The chain combines TRBV5-1 with TRBJ1-4; 9 bases map to TRBD1. CDR3 length: 18 amino acids. Germline CDR1 and CDR2: SGHRS and YFSETQ. Trimming removed 3 bases from V and 2 bases from J; junction bases left unmatched: 11. The CDR3, as DNA: TGCGCCAGCAGCTGGGACAGGGAGTCGCCAGGGACTAATGAAAAACTGTTTTTT. It yields the protein CASSWDRESPGTNEKLFF. Variable domain in full (rest from reference TRBV5-1 and TRBJ1-4): KAGVTQTPRYLIKTRGQQVTLSCSPISGHRSVSWYQQTPGQGLQFLFEYFSETQRNKGNFPGRFSGRQFSNSRSEMNVSTLELGDSALYLCASSWDRESPGTNEKLFFGSGTQLSVL.

The chain uses TRBV5-1 and TRBJ2-2; D perhaps matches TRBD1 (6 bases). Germline CDR1 is SGHRS and CDR2 is YFSETQ. V was cut by 4 bases and J by 5 bases, with 18 bases left in between. This CDR3 has 16 residues. As DNA, the CDR3 is TGCGCCAGCAGCCCCCGTTGGGTAGGGGGTACCGGGGAGCTGTTTTTT. Translation gives CASSPRWVGGTGELFF.

V is TRBV7-9 and J is TRBJ1-4; TRBD1 might be the D (6 bases). Germline values: CDR1 SEHNR, CDR2 FQNEAQ (reference sequence). Trimming pared 0 bases from V and 7 bases from J, leaving 18 bases between. The CDR3 spans 17 residues. CDR3 coding DNA: TGTGCCAGCAGCTTAGCTACTCCCCAGGGGAGGGGTGAAAAACTGTTTTTT. Translation: CASSLATPQGRGEKLFF.

The chain carries TRBV4-1 and TRBJ2-7; 7 positions match TRBD1. The V gene end was trimmed by 1 base and the J gene end by 1 base; junction bases not matched to a gene: 4. The CDR3 length is 15 residues. CDR1 MGHRA and CDR2 YSYEKL come from the germline V gene. The CDR3 nucleotides read TGCGCCAGCAGCCAAGTAGGGACAGCTTCCTACGAGCAGTACTTC. Translating it yields CASSQVGTASYEQYF.

This clone appeared once. The CDR3 coding sequence is TGTGCCAGCAGTCCCTCCCCCGGGACAGAGGGCCAAATGAACACTGAAGCTTTCTTT. Its translation: CASSPSPGTEGQMNTEAFF. The rearrangement uses TRBV27 and TRBJ1-1, with TRBD1 matching 7 bases. CDR1 is MNHEY, CDR2 SMNVEV, per germline (reference sequence). The length of the CDR3 is 19 residues. The V and J ends lost 5 bases and 0 bases, in that order; junction bases with no gene match: 18.

For the CDR3, the DNA is TGTGCCAGCACCCTAGGGGGAGGACAGGGGCATGGCTACACCTTC. It codes for CASTLGGGQGHGYTF. The rearrangement uses TRBV28 and TRBJ1-2, with 9 bases lining up with TRBD1. V shed 7 bases and J 6 bases; nucleotides not matched to a gene: 12. CDR1 and CDR2 (germline): MDHEN, SYDVKM. The CDR3 is 15 residues long.

The chain carries TRBV28 and TRBJ2-7; TRBD2 matches 14 bases. The V gene end was trimmed by 4 bases and the J gene end by 8 bases; junction bases not matched to a gene: 4. Germline CDR1 is MDHEN and CDR2 is SYDVKM. The CDR3 loop spans 14 amino acids. The CDR3: CASSYGTSGRKQYF. Written as DNA, the CDR3 is TGTGCCAGCAGTTACGGGACTAGCGGGAGAAAGCAGTACTTC.

V usage is TRBV28 and J usage is TRBJ2-3; D ambiguous. V was trimmed by 5 bases and J by 3 bases, leaving 15 bases between them. The V gene's germline CDR1 is MDHEN and CDR2 SYDVKM. The CDR3 loop spans 15 amino acids. CDR3 sequence: CASSPLYKRTDTQYF. DNA of the CDR3: TGTGCCAGCAGTCCCCTCTACAAGAGGACAGATACGCAGTATTTT. The complete variable domain, with remaining parts taken from reference TRBV28 and TRBJ2-3, reads DVKVTQSSRYLVKRTGEKVFLECVQDMDHENMFWYRQDPGLGLRLIYFSYDVKMKEKGDIPEGYSVSREKKERFSLILESASTNQTSMYLCASSPLYKRTDTQYFGPGTRLTVL.